Shown below are 29 T cell receptor beta chains from a single sample sequenced in a study of early T cells in non-severe SARS-CoV-2 infection. Using its own MiXCR run on the 5' RACE reads, TCRdb lists one record per CDR3 protein. The table includes fewer than 40,000 distinct CDR3 sequences, roughly 5.2% detected once. The specimen was whole blood. Every receptor here comes from an adult who was a healthcare worker with PCR-confirmed SARS-CoV-2 infection or an uninfected control (not recorded which).

The chain employs TRBV20-1 and TRBJ1-2; D gene ambiguous. CDR1 is DFQATT and CDR2 is SNEGSKA in the germline V gene (reference sequence). The CDR3 runs 14 residues. Between the trimmed V and J ends, which lost 3 bases and 4 bases, there was a span of 15 bases. The CDR3 region is CSAREVWPSYGYTF. CDR3 DNA sequence: TGCAGTGCTAGGGAAGTCTGGCCCTCCTATGGCTACACCTTC.

The rearrangement links TRBV29-1 to TRBJ2-5; possibly TRBD1 for D (6 bases). Germline assignment: CDR1 SQVTM and CDR2 ANQGSEA. The length of the CDR3 is 14 residues. V dropped 4 bases and J dropped 1 base, with 13 bases sitting between them. The CDR3 here is CSVVVGAVQETQYF. The DNA of the CDR3 is TGCAGCGTTGTGGTGGGGGCAGTCCAAGAGACCCAGTACTTC.

This clonotype occurred a few times. The chain recombines TRBV21-1 with TRBJ1-1. TRBV21-1 is designated a pseudogene. The CDR3 length is 14 residues. The CDR3 here is CASREGPVNTEAFF. The CDR3, as DNA: TGTGCCAGCAGGGAGGGCCCTGTGAACACTGAAGCTTTCTTT.

The sample holds many counts of this clonotype. The CDR3, as DNA: TGTGCCTGGAGTGAAGCATACGGGACCTTCATGGGGGACACTGAAGCTTTCTTT. Translation gives CAWSEAYGTFMGDTEAFF. The V and J genes are TRBV30 and TRBJ1-1; D may be TRBD1 (5 bases). V gave up 1 base and J gave up 3 bases, with 24 bases separating them. CDR1 is GTSNPN, CDR2 SVGIG, per germline (reference sequence). The CDR3 extends over 18 amino acids.

This clonotype was counted many times. The CDR3 DNA sequence: TGTGCCAGCAGCTTATCTGGAAGCGGGGAGCTGTTTTTT. Translating gives CASSLSGSGELFF. The chain combines TRBV7-9 with TRBJ2-2, with D hard to call. CDR1 SEHNR and CDR2 FQNEAQ come from the germline V gene (reference sequence). CDR3 length: 13 residues. The ends were cut back, 2 bases at V and 7 bases at J, with 8 bases in the middle. Using reference TRBV7-9 and TRBJ2-2 for the parts outside the CDR3, the full variable domain is DTGVSQNPRHKITKRGQNVTFRCDPISEHNRLYWYRQTLGQGPEFLTYFQNEAQLEKSRLLSDRFSAERPKGSFSTLEIQRTEQGDSAMYLCASSLSGSGELFFGEGSRLTVL.

The genes are TRBV4-2 and TRBJ2-1, with TRBD1 identical over 8 bases. Germline V gene sequence: CDR1 LGHNA, CDR2 YNFKEQ. CDR3 size: 15 residues. Losses at the gene ends were 3 bases for V and 4 bases for J; bases not matched to a gene: 5. CDR3 in DNA: TGTGCCAGCAGCCAGGACAGGGATAGGTACAATGAGCAGTTCTTC. Translating it yields CASSQDRDRYNEQFF.

The V gene is TRBV6-5, the J gene TRBJ2-3; the D gene could be TRBD1 or TRBD2 (5 bases each). Germline V gene data show CDR1 as MNHEY and CDR2 as SVGAGI. V dropped 1 base and J dropped 6 bases, with 11 bases sitting between them. The CDR3 extends over 14 amino acids. CDR3 nucleotides: TGTGCCAGCAGTTACTGGGCTGAGGGGGATACGCAGTATTTT. Its protein product is CASSYWAEGDTQYF.

This clonotype has a count of ten or more. The J gene is TRBJ1-4, the V gene TRBV7-6, with TRBD1 matching 7 bases. Germline V gene data show CDR1 as SGHVS and CDR2 as FNYEAQ. The CDR3 consists of 17 residues. Trimming removed 2 bases from V and 7 bases from J; junction bases left unmatched: 13. In nucleotides, the CDR3 is TGTGCCAGCAGCTTAATGGGAACAGGGGTTCGTGGTGAAAAACTGTTTTTT. It yields the protein CASSLMGTGVRGEKLFF.

Ten or more counts support this clonotype. V usage is TRBV28 and J usage is TRBJ2-7; unclear D gene. Per germline, CDR1 MDHEN and CDR2 SYDVKM. The V and J ends lost 4 bases and 3 bases respectively, with 7 bases between them. This CDR3 is built from 12 residues. The CDR3 reads CASSSRNYEQYF. The DNA for the CDR3 is TGTGCCAGCAGTTCAAGGAACTACGAGCAGTACTTC.

This chain links TRBV18 with TRBJ1-4, with D possibly TRBD1 on 5 matching bases. CDR3 length equals 16 residues. Germline CDR1 reads KGHSH; CDR2 reads LQKENI. Trimming removed 3 bases from V and 0 bases from J, with 11 bases in between. The CDR3 loop reads CASSPQGRATNEKLFF. The CDR3 DNA sequence: TGTGCCAGCTCACCGCAGGGACGGGCAACTAATGAAAAACTGTTTTTT.

This clonotype was recorded many times. The J gene is TRBJ2-5, the V gene TRBV20-1; 11 nucleotides align to TRBD2. V trimming: 5 bases; J trimming: 1 base; junction bases outside the gene matches: 6. This CDR3 comprises 15 residues. Germline lookup yields CDR1 DFQATT and CDR2 SNEGSKA (reference sequence). CDR3 sequence reads: CSASLAGGTQETQYF. CDR3 nucleotide sequence: TGCAGTGCTTCGCTAGCGGGGGGTACCCAAGAGACCCAGTACTTC.

V and J are TRBV30 and TRBJ1-1; D gene unclear. The CDR3 loop spans 12 amino acids. CDR1 is GTSNPN and CDR2 is SVGIG in the germline V gene (reference sequence). Trimming shortened V by 2 bases and J by 6 bases, and 10 bases separated the two germline ends. The CDR3 loop is CAWSPLGPEAFF. The DNA for the CDR3 is TGTGCCTGGAGTCCCTTGGGTCCTGAAGCTTTCTTT.

There are a few counts of this clonotype. V is TRBV18 and J is TRBJ1-2; no reliable D call. The CDR3 totals 12 residues. Germline CDR1 and CDR2: KGHSH and LQKENI. With 0 bases removed from V and 2 bases from J, the gap between germline ends came to 1 base. Here the CDR3 reads CASSPPNYGYTF. The CDR3 coding sequence is TGTGCCAGCTCACCACCCAACTATGGCTACACCTTC.

The chain is built from TRBV5-1 and TRBJ1-2; D gene ambiguous. Germline assignment: CDR1 SGHRS and CDR2 YFSETQ. This CDR3 is 13 amino acids long. V gave up 0 bases and J gave up 3 bases, with 6 bases separating them. CDR3 loop: CASSLGSDYGYTF. DNA of the CDR3: TGCGCCAGCAGCTTGGGGAGTGACTATGGCTACACCTTC.

This sequence joins TRBV18 and TRBJ2-3; D ambiguous. Germline V gene sequence: CDR1 KGHSH, CDR2 LQKENI. CDR3 size: 14 residues. Trimming pared 1 base from V and 2 bases from J, leaving 7 bases between. The CDR3 reads CASSPQPNTDTQYF. The CDR3 DNA sequence: TGTGCCAGCTCACCACAACCAAACACAGATACGCAGTATTTT.

J is TRBJ2-1 and V is TRBV5-1, with TRBD1 matching over 9 bases. V trimming: 0 bases; J trimming: 7 bases; junction bases outside the gene matches: 8. Germline assignment: CDR1 SGHRS and CDR2 YFSETQ. The CDR3 is made up of 16 amino acids. Here the CDR3 DNA reads TGCGCCAGCAGCTTGGTTGGACAGGGGAGTCGGAATGAGCAGTTCTTC. Translated, it gives CASSLVGQGSRNEQFF. The variable domain in full, with the rest retrieved from reference TRBV5-1 and TRBJ2-1, is KAGVTQTPRYLIKTRGQQVTLSCSPISGHRSVSWYQQTPGQGLQFLFEYFSETQRNKGNFPGRFSGRQFSNSRSEMNVSTLELGDSALYLCASSLVGQGSRNEQFFGPGTRLTVL.

In its sample, this clonotype was seen many times. The V call is TRBV19, the J call TRBJ2-7, with 10 bases identical to TRBD2. This CDR3 has 11 residues. Trimming took 8 bases from V and 7 from J; bases not matched to a gene: 2. Germline V CDR1 and CDR2: LNHDA, SQIVND (reference sequence). CDR3 sequence: CASLAGAEQYF. Written as DNA, the CDR3 is TGTGCCAGTCTAGCGGGGGCTGAGCAGTACTTC.

Notes on this clonotype: Being one base from a much bigger clone, this may be a read error. Without the conserved terminal phenylalanine or tryptophan, this CDR3 likely stems from a read error. The V call is TRBV2, the J call TRBJ2-3, with 8 bases matching TRBD2. CDR3 length equals 16 residues. The germline CDR1 and CDR2 sequences are SNHLY and FYNNEI. V shed 4 bases, J shed 4 bases, and the junction held 10 bases outside the gene matches. CDR3 DNA: TGTGCCAGCAGTGGGGCCCTGACTAGCGAAGCAGATACGCAGTATTCT. Protein sequence: CASSGALTSEADTQYS.

This clonotype was recorded many times. The J gene is TRBJ1-1, the V gene TRBV30; D unresolved. Germline CDR1 and CDR2: GTSNPN and SVGIG (reference sequence). V was cut by 1 base and J by 1 base, with 7 bases left in between. CDR3 length: 13 residues. CDR3 amino acids: CAWSGSGNTEAFF. In DNA form, the CDR3 reads TGTGCCTGGAGTGGATCAGGGAACACTGAAGCTTTCTTT.

In this sample, this clonotype turned up many times. V and J are TRBV19 and TRBJ2-7; perhaps TRBD2 as D (5 bases). The CDR3 totals 11 residues. The germline CDR1 and CDR2 sequences are LNHDA and SQIVND (reference sequence). Trimming took 4 bases from V and 4 from J, leaving 5 bases between them. The CDR3 here is CASSRGYEQYF. CDR3 nucleotide sequence: TGTGCCAGTAGTAGAGGGTACGAGCAGTACTTC.

The genes are TRBV7-9 and TRBJ1-4, with D unresolved. The CDR3 consists of 14 residues. Deletions cut 2 bases from V and 4 bases from J, with 8 bases between. Germline V CDR1 and CDR2: SEHNR, FQNEAQ (reference sequence). CDR3: CASSLMESNEKLFF. The CDR3 nucleotides read TGTGCCAGCAGCTTAATGGAGAGTAATGAAAAACTGTTTTTT.

This clonotype appeared many times. The chain links TRBV11-2 to TRBJ2-1; D not resolved. The length of the CDR3 is 16 residues. Germline CDR1 and CDR2: SGHAT and FQNNGV. With 5 bases removed from V and 0 bases from J, the gap between germline ends came to 14 bases. This CDR3 reads CASSPYIASSYNEQFF. CDR3 DNA sequence: TGTGCCAGCAGCCCCTATATAGCTTCCTCCTACAATGAGCAGTTCTTC.

This clonotype was seen a few times. The chain couples TRBV12-3 or TRBV12-4 to TRBJ1-5, with 9 bases fitting TRBD1. The CDR3 has 15 amino acids. With 6 bases clipped from V and 5 bases from J, the junction kept 8 bases outside the gene matches. For the CDR3, the DNA is TGTGCCAGCAGCCAAACCGGGACAGGGTATCAGCCCCAGCATTTT. This codes for CASSQTGTGYQPQHF.

This clonotype showed up many times. The CDR3 DNA reads TGTGCCAGCAGTCCGGGGTGGGGGGAGCTGTTTTTT. Translating gives CASSPGWGELFF. V is TRBV6-1 and J is TRBJ2-2, with D possibly TRBD2 on 5 matching bases. Germline V gene lookup returns CDR1 MNHNS and CDR2 SASEGT. Trimming took 5 bases from V and 8 from J, leaving 9 bases between them. The CDR3 is 12 amino acids.

This clonotype was seen repeatedly, ten times or more. Written as DNA, the CDR3 is TGTGCCAGCAGCTTAGATGGGGGTAGGAGTGAGCAGTTCTTC. It translates to CASSLDGGRSEQFF. V and J are TRBV7-2 and TRBJ2-1; D tentatively reads TRBD1 or TRBD2 (5 bases each). CDR1 SGHTA and CDR2 FQGNSA come from the germline V gene. The CDR3 covers 14 residues. V was clipped by 1 base and J by 9 bases, with 13 bases between them.

This clonotype was picked up many times. The rearrangement links TRBV28 to TRBJ2-1; D is perhaps TRBD2 (6 bases). Trimming left V 6 bases short and J 0 bases short, with 12 bases between. Germline-derived CDR1 and CDR2 are MDHEN and SYDVKM. The CDR3 length is 15 residues. This CDR3 reads CASSPGLSSYNEQFF. CDR3 nucleotides: TGTGCCAGCAGCCCCGGACTAAGCTCCTACAATGAGCAGTTCTTC.

This clonotype was found many times. The chain links TRBV12-3 or TRBV12-4 to TRBJ1-1, with TRBD1 matching over 7 bases. This CDR3 has 14 residues. J lost 0 bases, V lost 5 bases, and 3 bases had no gene match. The DNA of the CDR3 is TGTGCCAGCAGTCAGGACAGGCTGAACACTGAAGCTTTCTTT. Its translation is CASSQDRLNTEAFF.

This clonotype has a handful of counts. V is TRBV7-6 and J is TRBJ2-1; 10 bases agree with TRBD2. Germline V gene data show CDR1 as SGHVS and CDR2 as FNYEAQ. The CDR3 covers 17 residues. Unmatched junction bases numbered 10, after V lost 0 bases and J lost 8 bases. The CDR3 reads CASSLALSGRAVDEQFF. The CDR3 DNA reads TGTGCCAGCAGCTTAGCCCTAAGCGGGAGGGCCGTAGATGAGCAGTTCTTC.

This clonotype occurred a few times. The chain is built from TRBV5-1 and TRBJ1-1; D not certain. CDR3 length equals 14 residues. Trimming took off 0 bases at V and 1 base at J, with 7 bases between the two ends. Per germline, CDR1 SGHRS and CDR2 YFSETQ. The CDR3 region has the DNA TGCGCCAGCAGCTTGGCAAACGAGAACACTGAAGCTTTCTTT. This encodes CASSLANENTEAFF.